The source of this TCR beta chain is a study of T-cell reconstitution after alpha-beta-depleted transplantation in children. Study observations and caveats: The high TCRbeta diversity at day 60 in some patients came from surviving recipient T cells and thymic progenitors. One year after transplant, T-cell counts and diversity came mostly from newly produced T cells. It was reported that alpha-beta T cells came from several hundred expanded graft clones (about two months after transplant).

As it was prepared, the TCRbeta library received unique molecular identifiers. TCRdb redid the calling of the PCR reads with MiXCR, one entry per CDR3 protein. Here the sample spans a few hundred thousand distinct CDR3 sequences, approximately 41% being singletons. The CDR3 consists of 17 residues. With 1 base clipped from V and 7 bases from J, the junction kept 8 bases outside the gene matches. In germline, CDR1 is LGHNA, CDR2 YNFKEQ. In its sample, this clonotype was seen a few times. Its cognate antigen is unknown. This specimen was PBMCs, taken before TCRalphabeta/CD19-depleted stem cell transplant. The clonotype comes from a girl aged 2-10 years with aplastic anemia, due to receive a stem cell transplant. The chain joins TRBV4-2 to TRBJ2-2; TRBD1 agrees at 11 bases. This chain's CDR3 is CASSQVRTGGLIGELFF. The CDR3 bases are TGTGCCAGCAGCCAAGTGAGGACAGGGGGCCTCATCGGGGAGCTGTTTTTT.